Listed here is a single TCR beta chain. Here immunoSEQ multiplex PCR was the method, and the copy in TCRdb shows in-frame clones only, minus some. The repertoire includes roughly 150,000 clones, 89% of them detected once, and about 2.6% sits in the top ten. Per germline, CDR1 MNHEY and CDR2 SVGAGI. This CDR3 contains 16 residues. V was trimmed by 0 bases and J by 5 bases, leaving 15 bases between them. The data stem from a study of blood T cell repertoires in COVID-19. At the level of the study: The United States, Italy and Spain supplied acute and convalescent COVID-19 samples.

The sequence was collected from a man between 60 and 70 years old with acute or convalescent COVID-19. Sequencing was done on a sample of peripheral blood. The gene calls are TRBV6-5 and TRBJ2-3; maybe TRBD2 (7 bases). The CDR3 spells CASSYSAGATGDTQYF. The CDR3 DNA reads as TGTGCCAGCAGTTACTCCGCGGGGGCCACGGGAGATACGCAGTATTTT.